The rows below give T cell receptor beta chains drawn from one sample of a study of shared clonotypes between healthy human individuals. Produced via immunoSEQ multiplex PCR; TCRdb's table is partial and in-frame only. Of more than 2,000,000 clones in the sample, approximately 93% are singletons; the top ten hold under 0.45%. The sequenced sample consisted of naive CD4+ T cells from PBMCs. All receptors derive from a man in his late teens or twenties in good health. Some clones in this sample may be carry-over from other donors' samples. The CDR3 runs from the conserved cysteine through the conserved F or W. A D gene is named only where the DNA matches it firmly. A clone size is listed for some rows: how often the clone was seen (once, few, many), or a class if it is expanded.

j_call | clone_size | v_call | d_call | cdr3_aa | cdr3_nt
TRBJ2-2 | . | TRBV4-2 | TRBD1 | CASSRRHGTGDTGELFF | TGTGCCAGCAGCCGGAGGCATGGGACAGGTGACACCGGGGAGCTGTTTTTT
TRBJ2-1 | . | TRBV13 | TRBD2 | CASSSIAGGDYNEQFF | TGTGCCAGCAGCTCAATAGCGGGAGGAGACTACAATGAGCAGTTCTTC
TRBJ2-1 | . | TRBV10-3 | . | CAISELANEQFF | TGTGCCATCAGTGAGTTAGCAAATGAGCAGTTCTTC
TRBJ2-7 | once | TRBV6-5 | TRBD1 | CASTGQELYEQYF | TGTGCCAGCACCGGACAGGAGCTCTACGAGCAGTACTTC
TRBJ1-1 | . | TRBV7-8 | . | CASSLGTAGTEAFF | TGTGCCAGCAGCCTAGGGACCGCGGGAACTGAAGCTTTCTTT
TRBJ1-2 | . | TRBV28 | TRBD1 | CASSRLRDRVNYGYTF | TGTGCCAGCAGTCGACTTAGGGACAGGGTTAACTATGGCTACACCTTC
TRBJ2-7 | . | TRBV10-1 | . | CASARGSRGSYEQYF | TGCGCCAGTGCAAGGGGCAGTCGAGGGTCCTACGAGCAGTACTTC
TRBJ2-7 | once | TRBV9 | . | CASSVARGSYEQYF | TGTGCCAGCAGCGTAGCTAGAGGGAGCTACGAGCAGTACTTC
TRBJ2-2 | . | TRBV6-6 | . | CASRAGQPTGELFF | TGTGCCAGCAGAGCTGGACAGCCAACCGGGGAGCTGTTTTTT
TRBJ2-2 | . | TRBV5-4 | TRBD1 | CASSPSGGALSGELFF | TGTGCCAGCAGCCCTTCAGGGGGCGCCTTGTCCGGGGAGCTGTTTTTT
TRBJ2-7 | . | TRBV27 | . | CASRHRDEQYF | TGTGCCAGCCGGCACCGCGACGAGCAGTACTTC
TRBJ2-7 | . | TRBV11-3 | TRBD2 | CASSLTSGKGYEQYF | TGTGCCAGCAGCTTAACTAGCGGGAAAGGGTACGAGCAGTACTTC
TRBJ2-2 | . | TRBV18 | . | CASSPILAANTGELFF | TGTGCCAGCTCACCAATACTAGCCGCGAACACCGGGGAGCTGTTTTTT
TRBJ1-4 | . | TRBV21-1 | . | CASSSRGLATNEKLFF | TGTGCCAGCAGCAGCCGGGGCCTAGCAACTAATGAAAAACTGTTTTTT
TRBJ2-1 | . | TRBV29-1 | TRBD2 | CSAEREGYEQFF | TGCAGCGCGGAGCGGGAGGGTTATGAGCAGTTCTTC
TRBJ2-1 | . | TRBV5-1 | TRBD1 | CASSPLPRTGHGEQFF | TGCGCCAGCAGCCCCTTACCTAGGACAGGGCATGGTGAGCAGTTCTTC
TRBJ1-1 | few | TRBV7-3 | TRBD1 | CASSLGRQGWNTEAFF | TGTGCCAGCAGCTTAGGCCGACAGGGTTGGAACACTGAAGCTTTCTTT
TRBJ2-3 | once | TRBV5-1 | . | CASSLELHTQYF | TGCGCCAGCAGCTTGGAGCTTCATACGCAGTATTTT
TRBJ2-2 | . | TRBV2 | . | CGTGREINTGELFF | TGTGGCACAGGCAGGGAGATAAACACCGGGGAGCTGTTTTTT
TRBJ2-7 | . | TRBV28 | . | CASSSGGQASYEQYF | TGTGCCAGCAGTTCCGGGGGGCAGGCCTCCTACGAGCAGTACTTC
TRBJ1-1 | . | TRBV6-5 | . | CASSYGGRAFF | TGTGCCAGCAGTTACGGGGGGCGGGCTTTCTTT
TRBJ2-7 | . | TRBV18 | TRBD1 | CASSPLLFGTGEQYF | TGTGCCAGCTCACCACTACTATTCGGGACAGGCGAGCAGTACTTC
TRBJ2-7 | . | TRBV23-1 | . | CASIIGIFYEQYF | TGCGCCAGCATCATTGGGATCTTCTACGAGCAGTACTTC
TRBJ1-5 | . | TRBV2 | . | CASSSSTPYQPQHF | TGTGCCAGCAGCTCTAGCACCCCATATCAGCCCCAGCATTTT
TRBJ2-3 | . | TRBV7-9 | TRBD1 | CASSPQGVTDTQYF | TGTGCCAGCAGTCCCCAGGGGGTTACAGATACGCAGTATTTT
TRBJ2-7 | . | TRBV18 | TRBD2 | CASSPRGTSGNEQYF | TGTGCCAGCTCACCTAGAGGGACTAGCGGGAACGAGCAGTACTTC
TRBJ1-2 | . | TRBV7-6 | TRBD1 | CASSSGQEKGRGYTF | TGTGCCAGCAGCTCAGGACAGGAGAAGGGACGAGGCTACACCTTC
TRBJ2-3 | . | TRBV7-9 | TRBD2 | CASRRLAGDPTDTQYF | TGTGCCAGCAGGCGACTAGCGGGAGACCCCACAGATACGCAGTATTTT
TRBJ1-2 | . | TRBV4-1 | . | CASSQGSRAYGYTF | TGCGCCAGCAGCCAAGGGTCCAGGGCCTATGGCTACACCTTC
TRBJ2-7 | . | TRBV27 | . | CASSLGVRVYEQYF | TGTGCCAGCAGTTTAGGGGTCAGGGTTTACGAGCAGTACTTC
TRBJ2-3 | . | TRBV7-9 | . | CASSPGTGTLGDTQYF | TGTGCCAGCAGCCCGGGTACCGGGACATTGGGAGATACGCAGTATTTT
TRBJ2-7 | . | TRBV19 | . | CASSPNLQGREQYF | TGTGCCAGTAGTCCCAATCTACAGGGACGCGAGCAGTACTTC
TRBJ2-3 | . | TRBV6-5 | . | CASSGPRARTDTQYF | TGTGCCAGCAGTGGACCCAGGGCCCGCACAGATACGCAGTATTTT
TRBJ2-1 | . | TRBV9 | . | CASSVAPVAPPYNEQFF | TGTGCCAGCAGCGTAGCCCCTGTAGCGCCTCCATACAATGAGCAGTTCTTC
TRBJ2-7 | . | TRBV18 | TRBD1 | CASSPSLPGAGGGDEQYF | TGTGCCAGCTCACCCTCTCTCCCAGGGGCAGGGGGCGGCGACGAGCAGTACTTC
TRBJ1-1 | once | TRBV9 | . | CASSVSPGLNTEAFF | TGTGCCAGCAGCGTAAGTCCCGGTCTGAACACTGAAGCTTTCTTT
TRBJ2-3 | . | TRBV29-1 | . | CSGDNTATDTQYF | TGCAGCGGAGACAACACAGCAACAGATACGCAGTATTTT
TRBJ2-7 | . | TRBV29-1 | TRBD2 | CSVEGLAGAFSYEQYF | TGCAGCGTTGAGGGTCTAGCGGGAGCCTTCTCCTACGAGCAGTACTTC
TRBJ1-3 | . | TRBV9 | TRBD1 | CASSVRQGGSGNTIYF | TGTGCCAGCAGCGTTAGACAGGGAGGATCTGGAAACACCATATATTTT
TRBJ2-7 | . | TRBV27 | . | CASSLSGEPYEQYF | TGTGCCAGCAGTTTATCGGGGGAGCCCTACGAGCAGTACTTC
TRBJ2-7 | . | TRBV6-1 | . | CASSESGYEQYF | TGTGCCAGCAGTGAATCAGGCTACGAGCAGTACTTC